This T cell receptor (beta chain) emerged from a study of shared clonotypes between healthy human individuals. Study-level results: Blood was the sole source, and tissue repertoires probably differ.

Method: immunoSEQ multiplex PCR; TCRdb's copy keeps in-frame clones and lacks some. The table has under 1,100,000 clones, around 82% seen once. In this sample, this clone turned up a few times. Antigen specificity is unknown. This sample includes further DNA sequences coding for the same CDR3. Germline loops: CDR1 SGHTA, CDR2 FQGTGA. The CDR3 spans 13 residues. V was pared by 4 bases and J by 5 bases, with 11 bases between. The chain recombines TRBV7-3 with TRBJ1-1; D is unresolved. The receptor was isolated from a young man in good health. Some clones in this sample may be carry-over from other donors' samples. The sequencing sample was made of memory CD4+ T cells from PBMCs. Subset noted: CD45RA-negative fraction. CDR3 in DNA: TGTGCCAGCAGCTCGACCGGGAGTACTGAAGCTTTCTTT. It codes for CASSSTGSTEAFF. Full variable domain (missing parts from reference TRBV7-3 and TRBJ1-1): GAGVSQTPSNKVTEKGKYVELRCDPISGHTALYWYRQSLGQGPEFLIYFQGTGAADDSGLPNDRFFAVRPEGSVSTLKIQRTERGDSAVYLCASSSTGSTEAFFGQGTRLTVV.